This T cell receptor beta chain was observed in a study of blood T cell repertoires in COVID-19. Across the study: The cDNA or gDNA used as material had been derived from T cells, B-cell-depleted T cells, or PBMCs.

Unmatched junction bases numbered 8, after V lost 11 bases and J lost 0 bases. The CDR3 length is 14 residues. The germline CDR1 and CDR2 sequences are SEHNR and FQNEAQ (reference sequence). Everyone who took part was 18 to 89 years old, and they came from some 23 US areas. TCRdb's table, derived via immunoSEQ multiplex PCR, lists solely in-frame clones and lacks some. The table includes approximately 290,000 clones, 80% to 90% detected once. The chain has TRBV7-9 and TRBJ1-1; 8 bases are a match to TRBD1. Sequenced input: PBMCs or T cells enriched from blood (not recorded which). The receptor was isolated from a woman in her 30s who had recovered from COVID-19. In DNA form, the CDR3 reads TGTGCCTCCCAGGGGGCGAGGGTGAACACTGAAGCTTTCTTT. It yields the protein CASQGARVNTEAFF.